This is a list of T cell receptor beta chains from one sample in a study of shared clonotypes between healthy human individuals. Clones were sequenced by immunoSEQ multiplex PCR, and TCRdb holds only the in-frame ones, with some missing. The table shows millions of clones, with approximately 93% occurring only once. The sequenced sample was naive CD4+ T cells from PBMCs. All receptors derive from a young man in good health. Some clones in this sample may be carry-over from other donors' samples. The CDR3 runs from the conserved cysteine through the conserved F or W. The D gene is left open where the match is weak. The size field is filled for only some rows; it gives once, few, many or a size class.

abundance: .; j_gene: TRBJ2-1; d_gene: .; v_gene: TRBV5-1; CDR3aa: CASSPWGRENEQFF; CDR3nt: TGCGCCAGCTCTCCATGGGGGAGAGAGAATGAGCAGTTCTTC
abundance: .; j_gene: TRBJ2-3; d_gene: .; v_gene: TRBV5-8; CDR3aa: CASSLKRVTDTQYF; CDR3nt: TGTGCCAGCAGCCTGAAGCGGGTCACAGATACGCAGTATTTT
abundance: .; j_gene: TRBJ2-7; d_gene: .; v_gene: TRBV14; CDR3aa: CASSQGTFFYEQYF; CDR3nt: TGTGCCAGCAGCCAAGGGACATTCTTCTACGAGCAGTACTTC
abundance: .; j_gene: TRBJ2-3; d_gene: TRBD2; v_gene: TRBV5-4; CDR3aa: CASSFSGRATTDTQYF; CDR3nt: TGTGCCAGCAGCTTTAGTGGGAGGGCCACCACAGATACGCAGTATTTT
abundance: .; j_gene: TRBJ2-1; d_gene: TRBD1; v_gene: TRBV29-1; CDR3aa: CSVCPLATGVYEQFF; CDR3nt: TGCAGCGTTTGTCCCCTCGCGACAGGGGTTTATGAGCAGTTCTTC
abundance: .; j_gene: TRBJ1-1; d_gene: .; v_gene: TRBV7-9; CDR3aa: CAIPDGNTEAFF; CDR3nt: TGTGCCATCCCGGACGGGAACACTGAAGCTTTCTTT
abundance: .; j_gene: TRBJ2-1; d_gene: TRBD2; v_gene: TRBV9; CDR3aa: CASSVVGSGGLMSSYNEQFF; CDR3nt: TGTGCCAGCAGCGTAGTAGGTAGCGGGGGGCTTATGAGCTCCTACAATGAGCAGTTCTTC
abundance: .; j_gene: TRBJ1-2; d_gene: .; v_gene: TRBV6-1; CDR3aa: CASSFGINYGYTF; CDR3nt: TGTGCCAGCAGTTTCGGTATTAACTATGGCTACACCTTC
abundance: once; j_gene: TRBJ2-7; d_gene: .; v_gene: TRBV7-2; CDR3aa: CASSLTGSGEQYF; CDR3nt: TGTGCCAGCAGCTTGACAGGTTCGGGCGAGCAGTACTTC
abundance: .; j_gene: TRBJ2-5; d_gene: .; v_gene: TRBV6-6; CDR3aa: CASRAGTWETQYF; CDR3nt: TGTGCCAGCAGGGCGGGGACTTGGGAGACCCAGTACTTC
abundance: .; j_gene: TRBJ2-5; d_gene: .; v_gene: TRBV9; CDR3aa: CASSLRVGETQYF; CDR3nt: TGTGCCAGCAGCCTCCGTGTGGGAGAGACCCAGTACTTC
abundance: once; j_gene: TRBJ1-5; d_gene: .; v_gene: TRBV16; CDR3aa: CASSPGTGTFSNQPQHF; CDR3nt: TGTGCCAGCAGCCCCGGGACTGGGACCTTTAGCAATCAGCCCCAGCATTTT
abundance: .; j_gene: TRBJ2-1; d_gene: TRBD2; v_gene: TRBV7-8; CDR3aa: CASGGGRESYNEQFF; CDR3nt: TGTGCCAGCGGGGGCGGGAGGGAGTCCTACAATGAGCAGTTCTTC
abundance: .; j_gene: TRBJ1-1; d_gene: .; v_gene: TRBV9; CDR3aa: CASSVAGNPREGTEAFF; CDR3nt: TGTGCCAGCAGCGTAGCTGGGAACCCTAGAGAAGGCACTGAAGCTTTCTTT
abundance: .; j_gene: TRBJ1-2; d_gene: TRBD1; v_gene: TRBV2; CDR3aa: CASSARTGTRYGYTF; CDR3nt: TGTGCCAGCAGTGCTAGGACAGGGACCCGCTATGGCTACACCTTC
abundance: .; j_gene: TRBJ1-5; d_gene: .; v_gene: TRBV28; CDR3aa: CASSLGQLLNQPQHF; CDR3nt: TGTGCCAGCAGTTTAGGGCAGCTACTTAATCAGCCCCAGCATTTT
abundance: once; j_gene: TRBJ2-7; d_gene: .; v_gene: TRBV7-9; CDR3aa: CASSSATGARLRDEQYF; CDR3nt: TGTGCCAGCAGCTCTGCCACCGGGGCCAGGTTGCGAGACGAGCAGTACTTC
abundance: .; j_gene: TRBJ2-3; d_gene: TRBD2; v_gene: TRBV5-1; CDR3aa: CASTSGGDTQYF; CDR3nt: TGCGCCAGCACCAGCGGGGGAGATACGCAGTATTTT